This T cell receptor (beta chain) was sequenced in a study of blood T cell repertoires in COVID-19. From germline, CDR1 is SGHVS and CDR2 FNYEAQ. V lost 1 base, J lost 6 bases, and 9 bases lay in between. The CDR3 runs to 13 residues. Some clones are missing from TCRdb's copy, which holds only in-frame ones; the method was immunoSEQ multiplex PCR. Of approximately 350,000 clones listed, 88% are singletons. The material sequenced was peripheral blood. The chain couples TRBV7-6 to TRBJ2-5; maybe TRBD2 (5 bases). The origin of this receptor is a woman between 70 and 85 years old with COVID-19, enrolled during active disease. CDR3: CASSLGTGKTQYF. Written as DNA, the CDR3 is TGTGCCAGCAGCTTAGGGACTGGAAAGACCCAGTACTTC.